These 17 T cell receptor beta chains originate from one sample sequenced in a study of beta chain features in type 1 diabetes. Every bit of the isolated RNA underwent reverse transcription, so sequencing read expressed TCRB transcripts. Profiled with immunoSEQ multiplex PCR; TCRdb holds only in-frame clones, not every one. The sample records a few hundred thousand clones, around 10% being singletons. The sequencing input was naive CD4+ T cells from blood. These receptors originate from a woman aged 25 to 39 in good health.

The CDR3: CASSSKRERTDTQYF. The CDR3 DNA reads TGTGCCAGCAGCTCAAAGCGGGAGAGGACAGATACGCAGTATTTT. The V and J genes are TRBV7-2 and TRBJ2-3; 8 bases are shared with TRBD2. Germline-derived CDR1 and CDR2 are SGHTA and FQGNSA. This CDR3 is built from 15 residues. The ends lost 4 bases at V and 3 bases at J; junction bases unmatched: 6.

This clone was recorded a few times. The chain has TRBV2 and TRBJ1-5; TRBD1 matches at 8 bases. CDR3 size: 15 residues. With 6 bases clipped from V and 7 bases from J, the junction kept 11 bases outside the gene matches. The germline CDR1 and CDR2 sequences are SNHLY and FYNNEI. The CDR3 region has the DNA TGTGCCAGCAGCGATCAGGGGGCGACCAAACAGCCCCAGCATTTT. It codes for CASSDQGATKQPQHF.

This clone was seen a handful of times. The chain recombines TRBV6-6 with TRBJ2-1, with 7 bases lining up with TRBD2. V shed 6 bases, J shed 3 bases, and the junction held 11 bases outside the gene matches. Germline V CDR1 and CDR2: MNHNY, SVGAGI (reference sequence). The CDR3 spans 16 residues. The CDR3 nucleotides are TGTGCCAGCAGCCCAGAGACTAGCCGTCACTACAATGAGCAGTTCTTC. Its protein is CASSPETSRHYNEQFF.

This chain uses TRBV5-1 with TRBJ2-7, with D unclear. The ends were cut back, 1 base at V and 4 bases at J, with 6 bases in the middle. Germline V gene lookup returns CDR1 SGHRS and CDR2 YFSETQ. The CDR3 has 12 residues. CDR3 protein: CASSLTAYEQYF. The CDR3, as DNA: TGCGCCAGCAGCTTGACAGCTTACGAGCAGTACTTC.

This clone was observed a handful of times. This chain connects TRBV19 to TRBJ1-5; D perhaps matches TRBD1 (5 bases). This CDR3 has 15 residues. Trimming cost V 4 bases and J 4 bases, with 14 bases left between them. Germline lookup yields CDR1 LNHDA and CDR2 SQIVND (reference sequence). CDR3 in DNA: TGTGCCAGTAGTAAACAGGACGCAATTAATCAGCCCCAGCATTTT. It is translated as CASSKQDAINQPQHF.

This clone has more than one count but fewer than ten. This chain connects TRBV15 to TRBJ2-5; TRBD1 aligns across 8 bases. Germline assignment: CDR1 LNHNV and CDR2 YYDKDF (reference sequence). The CDR3 has 15 residues. The V segment lost 2 bases and the J segment 5 bases; nucleotides outside the gene matches: 7. Written as DNA, the CDR3 is TGTGCCACCAGCAGACCTGGACAGGGCTGGGAGACCCAGTACTTC. It translates to CATSRPGQGWETQYF.

The chain combines TRBV30 with TRBJ1-5, with 8 bases aligning to TRBD1. V lost 1 base, J lost 9 bases, and 8 bases stayed unmatched. The CDR3 loop spans 14 amino acids. Germline CDR1 GTSNPN, CDR2 SVGIG (reference sequence). The chain's CDR3 is CAWSGGQGGRPQHF. As DNA, the CDR3 is TGTGCCTGGAGTGGAGGACAGGGAGGTCGGCCCCAGCATTTT.

The V and J genes are TRBV7-6 and TRBJ1-1; possible D gene TRBD1, 5 bases. From germline, CDR1 is SGHVS and CDR2 FNYEAQ. CDR3 size: 13 residues. Trimming removed 7 bases from V and 0 bases from J, with 9 bases in between. Written as DNA, the CDR3 is TGTGCCAGCACCCAAGGGGTGAACACTGAAGCTTTCTTT. Translation: CASTQGVNTEAFF.

The chain recombines TRBV9 with TRBJ2-7, with D unresolved. Germline V gene data show CDR1 as SGDLS and CDR2 as YYNGEE. V was shortened by 0 bases and J by 6 bases, with 10 bases between the two germline ends. CDR3 length: 13 residues. The CDR3 nucleotides are TGTGCCAGCAGCGTAGCTAGTTCCGGCGAGCAGTACTTC. It translates to CASSVASSGEQYF.

This chain uses TRBV18 with TRBJ2-2, with D possibly being TRBD2 (5 bases). CDR3 size: 16 residues. Germline assignment: CDR1 KGHSH and CDR2 LQKENI. V shed 1 base and J shed 2 bases, with 11 bases lying between them. Here the CDR3 reads CASSPRFEGNTGELFF. The CDR3 DNA sequence: TGTGCCAGCTCACCACGGTTCGAGGGAAACACCGGGGAGCTGTTTTTT.

This clone was recorded a few times. V gene TRBV30 combines with J gene TRBJ2-3; perhaps TRBD1 as D (6 bases). CDR3 size: 14 residues. Trimming pared 3 bases from V and 2 bases from J, leaving 12 bases between. CDR1 GTSNPN and CDR2 SVGIG come from the germline V gene (reference sequence). Written as DNA, the CDR3 is TGTGCCTGGAGCGGACAGTTGAACACAGATACGCAGTATTTT. It codes for CAWSGQLNTDTQYF.

The chain links TRBV11-1 to TRBJ2-2; the D gene is possibly TRBD2 (6 bases). The germline V and J ends were trimmed by 5 bases and 2 bases, with 12 bases remaining between them. CDR3 length: 15 amino acids. The germline V gene has CDR1 SGHAT and CDR2 FQDESV (reference sequence). The CDR3 DNA is TGTGCCAGCAGCACCAGAGGGACTAACACCGGGGAGCTGTTTTTT. Residues: CASSTRGTNTGELFF.

This clone appeared a few times. V and J are TRBV19 and TRBJ2-7; possibly TRBD1 for D (6 bases). Trimming took off 8 bases at V and 5 bases at J, with 22 bases between the two ends. The CDR3 consists of 15 residues. CDR1 and CDR2 (germline): LNHDA, SQIVND (reference sequence). The DNA for the CDR3 is TGTGCCAGTTCTACCGGGACACGGATCCGGGACGAGCAGTACTTC. It translates to CASSTGTRIRDEQYF.

The chain joins TRBV5-1 to TRBJ1-1, with D possibly being TRBD1 (6 bases). CDR1 is SGHRS and CDR2 is YFSETQ in the germline V gene. This CDR3 is 16 amino acids long. Trimming removed 4 bases at V and 6 bases at J, with 22 bases between. CDR3 nucleotides: TGCGCCAGCAGCCCAGATGACAGGAGAGTTGGACCTGAAGCTTTCTTT. Encoded protein: CASSPDDRRVGPEAFF.

J is TRBJ2-1 and V is TRBV7-2; 7 nucleotides line up with TRBD2. Germline values: CDR1 SGHTA, CDR2 FQGNSA. Trimming took 1 base from V and 3 from J; bases not matched to a gene: 3. CDR3 size: 15 residues. In DNA form, the CDR3 reads TGTGCCAGCAGCTTAGTGGCTAGCGGCTACAATGAGCAGTTCTTC. This codes for CASSLVASGYNEQFF.

In nucleotides, the CDR3 is TGTGCCAGCAGCCATTTCCCCTCGACAGTCTACGAGCAGTACTTC. Translation gives CASSHFPSTVYEQYF. V usage is TRBV14 and J usage is TRBJ2-7; D perhaps matches TRBD1 (5 bases). This CDR3 is built from 15 residues. V gave up 3 bases and J gave up 3 bases, with 15 bases separating them. From germline, CDR1 is SGHDN and CDR2 FVKESK.

Only a few counts were recorded for this clone. The J gene is TRBJ2-7, the V gene TRBV28; D perhaps matches TRBD2 (5 bases). The CDR3 is 14 residues long. Germline lookup yields CDR1 MDHEN and CDR2 SYDVKM. V was cut by 2 bases and J by 2 bases, with 10 bases left in between. The CDR3 DNA sequence: TGTGCCAGCAGTTTACCGGGGAAGACCTACGAGCAGTACTTC. As protein: CASSLPGKTYEQYF.